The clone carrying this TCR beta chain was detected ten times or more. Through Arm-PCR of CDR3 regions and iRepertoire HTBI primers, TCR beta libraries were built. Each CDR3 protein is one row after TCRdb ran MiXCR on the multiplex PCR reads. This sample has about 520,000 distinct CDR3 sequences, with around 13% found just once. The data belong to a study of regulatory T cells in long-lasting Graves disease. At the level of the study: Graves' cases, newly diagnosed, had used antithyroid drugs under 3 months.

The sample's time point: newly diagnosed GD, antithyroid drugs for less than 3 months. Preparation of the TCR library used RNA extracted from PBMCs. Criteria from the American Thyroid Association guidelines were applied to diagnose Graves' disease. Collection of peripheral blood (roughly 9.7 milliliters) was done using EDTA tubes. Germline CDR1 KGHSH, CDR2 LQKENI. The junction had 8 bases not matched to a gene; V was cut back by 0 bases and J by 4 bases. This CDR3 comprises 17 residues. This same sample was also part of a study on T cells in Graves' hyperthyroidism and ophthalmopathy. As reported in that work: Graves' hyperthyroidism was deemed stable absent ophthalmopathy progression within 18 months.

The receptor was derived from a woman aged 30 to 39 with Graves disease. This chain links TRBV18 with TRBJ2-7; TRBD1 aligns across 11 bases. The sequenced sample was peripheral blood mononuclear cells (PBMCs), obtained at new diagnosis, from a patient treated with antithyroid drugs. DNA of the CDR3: TGTGCCAGCTCACCACCTCCGGGACAGGGGGTCAAATACGAGCAGTACTTC. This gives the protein CASSPPPGQGVKYEQYF.